This TCR beta chain originates from a study of T cells in Graves' hyperthyroidism and ophthalmopathy. RNA transcripts yielded amplified TCR beta CDR3 regions. TCR CDR3 regions were first amplified by RT-PCR with HTBI primers. MiXCR, run by TCRdb on the multiplex PCR reads, gives a single entry per CDR3 protein. The table has hundreds of thousands of distinct CDR3 sequences, more than 15% seen once. This CDR3 has 17 residues. V was pared by 6 bases and J by 3 bases, with 7 bases of the junction left unmatched. CDR1 is KGHSH, CDR2 LQKENI, per germline. This clonotype was seen at least ten times. Its antigen is as yet unknown. Findings of the study overall: Most clonotypes that expanded in the thyroid above 0.001 also showed up in blood.

Disease lasting under 3 months, a NOSPECS grade of at least 4, and a Clinical Activity Score of at least 3 were features of the ophthalmopathy patients. Orbital computed tomography, thyroid ultrasound, serum thyroxine and TRAb, and clinical symptoms together informed the diagnoses. PBMCs were derived from roughly 10 ml fresh peripheral blood. The chain carries TRBV18 and TRBJ2-1; TRBD2 aligns across 14 bases. The clonotype comes from a woman aged 40 to 50 with Graves' ophthalmopathy. The source material was blood. The CDR3 sequence is CASSPGLAGVGYNEQFF. CDR3 coding DNA: TGTGCCAGCTCTCCGGGACTAGCGGGAGTAGGCTACAATGAGCAGTTCTTC.